Each of the 27 T cell receptor beta chains below was sequenced from the same sample in a study of breast tumors, draining lymph nodes, adjacent tissues. TCRdb called the multiplex PCR reads again in MiXCR, with one record for every CDR3 protein. Counted here are some 130,000 distinct CDR3 sequences, around 20% occurring once; the ten biggest clones make up 2.5% to 3%. Samples came from axillary lymph nodes draining the breast cancer. Sequencing was carried out using axillary lymph node tissue. These receptors were collected from a female donor with breast cancer. Some clones in this sample may be carry-over from other donors' samples.

Of note for this clonotype: Given a much more abundant clone one base away, this may be a read error. V and J are TRBV3-1 and TRBJ2-5; weak D call: TRBD2 (6 bases). Germline CDR1 and CDR2: LGHDT and YNNKEL (reference sequence). The CDR3 length is 16 residues. The CDR3 coding sequence is TGTGCCGGCAGCCTCGATCAGGGAGGATTACGAGAGACCCAGTACTTC. Its protein is CAGSLDQGGLRETQYF.

As for this clonotype: It is likely a read error, because the conserved phenylalanine at the end of the CDR3 is missing. The chain uses TRBV3-1 and TRBJ2-7; D is unclear. V was shortened by 4 bases and J by 5 bases, with 15 bases between the two germline ends. CDR3 length: 14 amino acids. Germline V gene lookup returns CDR1 LGHDT and CDR2 YNNKEL (reference sequence). In nucleotides, the CDR3 is TGTGCCAGCAGCCGTGCGACTGTGGTTGACGAGCAGTACCTC. Translating it yields CASSRATVVDEQYL.

About this clonotype: This may be a read error: a much more frequent sequence differs by one nucleotide. V is TRBV5-6 and J is TRBJ2-2; possibly TRBD1 for D (5 bases). V lost 6 bases and J 3 bases, leaving 18 bases between the germline ends. The CDR3 runs to 16 residues. Germline values: CDR1 SGHDT, CDR2 YYEEEE. CDR3 DNA sequence: TGTGCCAGCATGCCCTCGACAGCAGAAGACACCGGGGAGCTGTTTTTT. It yields the protein CASMPSTAEDTGELFF.

Regarding this clonotype: Since a much larger clone is just one base distant, this may be a read error. The chain joins TRBV5-6 to TRBJ1-3; 8 nucleotides line up with TRBD1. The CDR3 length is 14 residues. J lost 4 bases, V lost 4 bases, and 4 bases had no gene match. Germline CDR1 SGHDT, CDR2 YYEEEE. The chain's CDR3 is CASSGQGSGNTIYF. The CDR3 region has the DNA TGTGCCAGCAGCGGACAGGGCTCCGGAAACACCATATATTTT.

This clonotype was detected many times. The rearrangement links TRBV5-1 to TRBJ1-4; 7 nucleotides align to TRBD1. This CDR3 is built from 15 residues. Trimming took 4 bases from V and 9 from J; bases not matched to a gene: 12. Germline V CDR1 and CDR2: SGHRS, YFSETQ. CDR3 amino acids: CASSGTTGPEKKLFF. In nucleotides, the CDR3 is TGCGCCAGCAGCGGAACGACAGGGCCCGAGAAAAAACTGTTTTTT.

This clonotype has a count of ten or more. The CDR3 DNA follows: TGTGCCAGCAGCTACCCCGGGACAGGGAAGGTGGACAATGAGCAGTTCTTC. Encoded protein: CASSYPGTGKVDNEQFF. The gene calls are TRBV5-4 and TRBJ2-1; 9 nucleotides match TRBD1. V dropped 3 bases and J dropped 5; count of bases not matched to a gene: 12. CDR1 is SGHNT and CDR2 is YYREEE in the germline V gene (reference sequence). The CDR3 contains 17 residues.

This clonotype was counted between two and nine times. The CDR3 sequence: CAWGLAGTYNEQFF. CDR3 nucleotides: TGTGCCTGGGGACTAGCGGGGACCTACAATGAGCAGTTCTTC. The chain links TRBV30 to TRBJ2-1; 12 bases are shared with TRBD2. Unmatched junction bases numbered 1, after V lost 5 bases and J lost 2 bases. The CDR3 spans 14 residues. Germline V gene sequence: CDR1 GTSNPN, CDR2 SVGIG (reference sequence).

This clonotype occurred many times. V is TRBV24-1 and J is TRBJ2-5, with TRBD1 identical over 11 bases. Germline V gene sequence: CDR1 KGHDR, CDR2 SFDVKD. Trimming removed 3 bases from V and 2 bases from J; junction bases left unmatched: 4. The CDR3 length is 16 residues. CDR3 protein: CATSDPGTGGQETQYF. The CDR3 DNA reads as TGTGCCACCAGTGATCCCGGGACAGGGGGACAAGAGACCCAGTACTTC.

This clonotype was detected ten times or more. The chain is built from TRBV10-3 and TRBJ2-7, with 13 nucleotides matching TRBD2. The CDR3 is 14 residues long. In germline, CDR1 is ENHRY, CDR2 SYGVKD. V lost 6 bases, J lost 6 bases, and 5 bases stayed unmatched. The CDR3 loop reads CAIRLAGGYGEQYF. CDR3 coding DNA: TGTGCCATCAGACTAGCGGGAGGGTATGGCGAGCAGTACTTC.

In this sample, this clonotype turned up many times. Mismatch with germline at one junction end may stem from a read error. The rearrangement joins TRBV2 to TRBJ1-6; tentatively, D is TRBD1 (6 bases). The CDR3 is 16 amino acids. The V gene's germline CDR1 is SNHLY and CDR2 FYNNEI. The CDR3 region has the DNA TGTGCCAGCAGGGAAGGGGGGGCTTACTATAATTCACCCCTCCACTTT. Residues: CASREGGAYYNSPLHF.

This clonotype was seen at least ten times. The chain links TRBV11-2 to TRBJ2-7; 9 nucleotides align to TRBD2. Trimming removed 5 bases from V and 5 bases from J; junction bases left unmatched: 13. CDR1 is SGHAT and CDR2 is FQNNGV in the germline V gene. The CDR3 has 16 residues. In nucleotides, the CDR3 is TGTGCCAGCAGCCCCTTGCCGGGACTAGCTAATCACGAGCAGTACTTC. Translating gives CASSPLPGLANHEQYF.

This clonotype was recorded many times. The chain employs TRBV7-2 and TRBJ1-4; 7 nucleotides align to TRBD1. This CDR3 is built from 16 residues. Trimming took 5 bases from V and 5 from J; bases not matched to a gene: 11. Germline V gives CDR1 SGHTA, CDR2 FQGNSA. The DNA of the CDR3 is TGTGCCAGCAGCCCGAGACAGGGAGGAGGGAATGAAAAACTGTTTTTT. Amino acids: CASSPRQGGGNEKLFF.

This clonotype has at least ten counts. This chain uses TRBV15 with TRBJ1-2; D is unresolved. The CDR3 loop spans 13 amino acids. V lost 3 bases to trimming and J lost 3 bases, with 8 bases between them. Germline-derived CDR1 and CDR2 are LNHNV and YYDKDF (reference sequence). The CDR3: CATSSHRYYGYTF. CDR3 DNA: TGTGCCACCAGCAGTCACAGATACTATGGCTACACCTTC.

Many counts were recorded for this clonotype. The rearrangement joins TRBV20-1 to TRBJ2-7; weak D call: TRBD1 (6 bases). The CDR3 spans 14 residues. Germline values: CDR1 DFQATT, CDR2 SNEGSKA (reference sequence). Trimming removed 0 bases at V and 6 bases at J, with 15 bases between. This CDR3 reads CSARDPGQGGEQYF. The CDR3 region has the DNA TGCAGTGCTAGAGATCCGGGACAAGGAGGCGAGCAGTACTTC.

About this clonotype: A much bigger clone sits one base away, suggesting this may be a read error. J is TRBJ2-7 and V is TRBV6-2 or TRBV6-3; D might be TRBD2 (5 bases). There are 16 residues in the CDR3. CDR1 is MNHEY and CDR2 is SVGEGT in the germline V gene. As DNA, the CDR3 is TGTGCCAGCAGTTCCTCTCTTGAGGGCAGATCCTGCGAGCAGTACTTC. Encoded protein: CASSSSLEGRSCEQYF.

This clonotype has at least ten counts. This chain links TRBV11-3 with TRBJ2-1; 10 nucleotides agree with TRBD1. The CDR3 has 16 amino acids. Losses at the gene ends were 4 bases for V and 0 bases for J; bases not matched to a gene: 3. Per germline, CDR1 SGHNT and CDR2 YENEEA. The CDR3 is CASSSWDRGSYNEQFF. DNA for the CDR3: TGTGCCAGCAGCTCCTGGGACAGGGGCTCCTACAATGAGCAGTTCTTC.

This clonotype was found many times. This chain links TRBV7-8 with TRBJ2-3, with 12 bases lining up with TRBD2. This CDR3 contains 16 residues. J lost 2 bases, V lost 4 bases, and 4 bases had no gene match. Germline-derived CDR1 and CDR2 are SGHVS and FQNEAQ. The CDR3 region is CASSSGLAGITDTQYF. The CDR3 DNA sequence: TGTGCCAGCAGCTCAGGACTAGCGGGGATCACAGATACGCAGTATTTT.

About this clonotype itself: The junction departs from the called germline gene at one end, perhaps through a read error. The rearrangement links TRBV12-3 or TRBV12-4 to TRBJ2-1, with 9 bases identical to TRBD2. The CDR3 has 16 residues. For the CDR3, the DNA is TGTGACAGCAGTCCCCGGAGCGGGAGGCCTGACAACGAGCAGTTCTTC. Amino acids: CDSSPRSGRPDNEQFF.

The sample holds a few counts of this clonotype. A much more abundant neighbour one base away suggests this may be a read error. The J gene is TRBJ2-7, the V gene TRBV7-2; D might be TRBD1 (5 bases). CDR3 length equals 14 residues. Per germline, CDR1 SGHTA and CDR2 FQGNSA. CDR3 bases: TGTGCCAGCAGCTTAAACTCAGGGCTTTACGAGCAGTGCTTC. Residues: CASSLNSGLYEQCF.

This clonotype occurred many times. The chain couples TRBV4-2 to TRBJ2-7; 10 bases match TRBD2. After removal of 3 bases from V and 5 bases from J, the junction contained 10 bases not matched to a gene. Germline V gene sequence: CDR1 LGHNA, CDR2 YNFKEQ. The CDR3 is 16 amino acids. This chain's CDR3 is CASSHREGSGRNEQYF. DNA of the CDR3: TGTGCCAGCAGCCACAGGGAGGGTAGCGGGAGGAACGAGCAGTACTTC.

This clonotype appeared many times. This chain uses TRBV29-1 with TRBJ2-1, with 13 bases matching TRBD2. The trim removed 2 bases at V and 9 bases at J, leaving 4 bases unmatched. The CDR3 loop spans 14 amino acids. The germline V gene encodes CDR1 SQVTM and CDR2 ANQGSEA. DNA for the CDR3: TGCAGCGTTGAAAGGACTAGCGGGAGAGTTGAGCAGTTCTTC. It specifies CSVERTSGRVEQFF.

This clonotype has more than one count but fewer than ten. V gene TRBV7-9 combines with J gene TRBJ2-5; D might be TRBD1 (6 bases). The CDR3 length is 18 residues. CDR1 and CDR2 from the germline V gene are SEHNR and FQNEAQ (reference sequence). The germline V and J ends were trimmed by 4 bases and 0 bases, with 21 bases remaining between them. The CDR3 loop reads CASSSLSTPGQHQETQYF. The CDR3 bases are TGTGCCAGCAGCTCCCTTTCGACGCCAGGACAGCACCAAGAGACCCAGTACTTC. The whole variable domain, filled in from reference TRBV7-9 and TRBJ2-5, reads DTGVSQNPRHKITKRGQNVTFRCDPISEHNRLYWYRQTLGQGPEFLTYFQNEAQLEKSRLLSDRFSAERPKGSFSTLEIQRTEQGDSAMYLCASSSLSTPGQHQETQYFGPGTRLLVL.

The CDR3 is CASSGSTSGGSFYNEQFF. DNA for the CDR3: TGTGCCAGCAGTGGGAGCACTAGCGGTGGTAGCTTCTACAATGAGCAGTTCTTC. This chain connects TRBV2 to TRBJ2-1; 8 bases are a match to TRBD2. Looked up from germline, CDR1 is SNHLY and CDR2 is FYNNEI. The length of the CDR3 is 18 residues. Trimming removed 4 bases from V and 3 bases from J; junction bases left unmatched: 14.

This clonotype was counted many times. The rearrangement uses TRBV6-2 or TRBV6-3 and TRBJ2-7; 9 bases agree with TRBD2. This CDR3 contains 14 residues. With 7 bases clipped from V and 5 bases from J, the junction kept 9 bases outside the gene matches. In germline, CDR1 is MNHEY, CDR2 SVGEGT. CDR3: CASNRAVAGDEQYF. In DNA form, the CDR3 reads TGTGCCAGCAATAGGGCGGTAGCGGGAGACGAGCAGTACTTC.

Many counts were recorded for this clonotype. V gene TRBV5-6 combines with J gene TRBJ2-7; 8 nucleotides agree with TRBD1. The V gene end was trimmed by 3 bases and the J gene end by 3 bases; junction bases not matched to a gene: 2. The CDR3 runs to 13 residues. Germline V lookup: CDR1 SGHDT, CDR2 YYEEEE. DNA for the CDR3: TGTGCCAGCAGCTCGGGACAGGTCTACGAGCAGTACTTC. This gives the protein CASSSGQVYEQYF.

This clonotype was observed a few times. This chain joins TRBV7-2 and TRBJ1-3, with D perhaps matching TRBD1 (5 bases). CDR3 length equals 14 residues. Trimming cost V 3 bases and J 5 bases, with 11 bases left between them. Germline CDR1 is SGHTA and CDR2 is FQGNSA. CDR3 in amino acids: CASSLRGSRNTIYF. CDR3 DNA: TGTGCCAGCAGCTTGAGGGGCAGCCGAAACACCATATATTTT.

This clonotype was recorded once. A much larger clone differs by one base, so this may be a read error. The chain uses TRBV2 and TRBJ1-2, with D perhaps TRBD1 (6 bases). CDR3 length: 14 amino acids. V lost 6 bases and J lost 2, with 13 bases in between. CDR1 and CDR2 from the germline V gene are SNHLY and FYNNEI. CDR3 sequence: CASSPAQGNYGYTF. The CDR3 nucleotides are TGTGCCAGCAGCCCCGCCCAGGGGAACTATGGCTACACCTTC.